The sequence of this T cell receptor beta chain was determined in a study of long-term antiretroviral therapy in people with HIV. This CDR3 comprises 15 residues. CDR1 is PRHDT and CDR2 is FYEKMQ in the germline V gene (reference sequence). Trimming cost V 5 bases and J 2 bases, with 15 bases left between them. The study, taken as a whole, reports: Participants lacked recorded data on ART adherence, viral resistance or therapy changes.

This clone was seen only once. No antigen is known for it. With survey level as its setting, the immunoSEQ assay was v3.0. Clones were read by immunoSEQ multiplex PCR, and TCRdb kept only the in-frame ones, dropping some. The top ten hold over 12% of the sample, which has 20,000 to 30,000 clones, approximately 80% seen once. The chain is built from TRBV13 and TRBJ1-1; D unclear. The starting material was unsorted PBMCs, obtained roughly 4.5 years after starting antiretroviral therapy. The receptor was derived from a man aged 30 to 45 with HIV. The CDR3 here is CASSPLPGSNTEAFF. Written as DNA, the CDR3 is TGTGCCAGCAGCCCCCTTCCCGGAAGTAACACTGAAGCTTTCTTT.